The 14 T cell receptor beta chains presented below share a single source sample, sequenced in a study of HIV-infected children after antiretroviral therapy interruption. A 3' RACE protocol on RNA, with unique molecular identifiers, produced the TCR library. TCRdb re-called the 3' RACE reads with MiXCR, one entry per CDR3 protein. The sample consists of approximately 96,000 distinct CDR3 sequences, around 6.9% of them appearing once. Documented treatment: PENTA 11 planned treatment interruption arm or continuous ART arm. Here the sequenced sample was CD45RA+ CD4+ T cells from PBMCs, pooled from several time points, taken from a donor given antiretroviral therapy, either interrupted or continuous. The subset here: naive CD4+ CD45RA+ CD45RO- T cells. The receptors shown here come from a pool of human donors with HIV.

The V call is TRBV12-3 or TRBV12-4, the J call TRBJ1-5; D call uncertain. The CDR3 is 14 residues long. The V gene lost 5 bases and the J gene lost 4 bases, with 12 bases spanning the gap. As DNA, the CDR3 is TGTGCCAGCAGTCACGGACCGGGGAATCAGCCCCAGCATTTT. Its translation: CASSHGPGNQPQHF.

This clonotype was seen many times. This sequence joins TRBV29-1 and TRBJ2-5, with D perhaps TRBD2 (5 bases). The CDR3 runs to 11 residues. Per the germline V gene, CDR1 is SQVTM and CDR2 is ANQGSEA. The CDR3 reads CCGRRGETQYF. In DNA form, the CDR3 reads TGCTGCGGTCGTCGGGGAGAGACCCAGTACTTC. Together with reference TRBV29-1 and TRBJ2-5, the CDR3 gives the full variable domain: SAVISQKPSRDICQRGTSLTIQCQVDSQVTMMFWYRQQPGQSLTLIATANQGSEATYESGFVIDKFPISRPNLTFSTLTVSNMSPEDSSIYLCCGRRGETQYFGPGTRLLVL.

This clonotype was seen ten or more times. The J gene is TRBJ2-1, the V gene TRBV5-8; a weak D match, TRBD2 (5 bases). The V gene's germline CDR1 is SGHTS and CDR2 YDEGEE. This CDR3 contains 16 residues. V shed 4 bases and J shed 0 bases, with 14 bases lying between them. CDR3: CASSQRGSSSYNEQFF. The CDR3, as DNA: TGTGCCAGCAGCCAAAGAGGGTCCTCCTCCTACAATGAGCAGTTCTTC.

This clonotype was detected many times. The CDR3 nucleotides are TGTGCCACCAGTGATTCCTGGACAGCCGTCCCAGATACGCAGTATTTT. This gives the protein CATSDSWTAVPDTQYF. This chain connects TRBV24-1 to TRBJ2-3; tentative D call: TRBD1 (6 bases). Trimming pared 2 bases from V and 4 bases from J, leaving 15 bases between. The CDR3 totals 16 residues. The germline V gene has CDR1 KGHDR and CDR2 SFDVKD.

This clonotype was recorded many times. This chain connects TRBV12-3 or TRBV12-4 to TRBJ2-1; D might be TRBD1 (5 bases). The V and J ends lost 5 bases and 3 bases respectively, with 8 bases between them. The CDR3 spans 13 residues. CDR3 nucleotide sequence: TGTGCCAGCAGTCGCGACAGCTACAATGAGCAGTTCTTC. This codes for CASSRDSYNEQFF.

The table lists this clonotype with a few counts. V gene TRBV20-1 combines with J gene TRBJ1-4, with D hard to call. Germline V gene data show CDR1 as DFQATT and CDR2 as SNEGSKA (reference sequence). Trimming cost V 3 bases and J 8 bases, with 10 bases left between them. The CDR3 contains 12 residues. The CDR3, as DNA: TGCAGTGCTAGGGACTTAGCGGAAAAACTGTTTTTT. Its protein is CSARDLAEKLFF.

The chain carries TRBV7-8 and TRBJ2-5; 11 bases match TRBD1. The CDR3 totals 17 residues. The J segment lost 2 bases and the V segment lost 4 bases, leaving 9 bases of the junction unmatched. CDR1 is SGHVS, CDR2 FQNEAQ, per germline. The CDR3 here is CASSSRKDRGLQETQYF. The CDR3 DNA sequence: TGTGCCAGCAGCTCGAGGAAGGACAGGGGGCTTCAAGAGACCCAGTACTTC.

In this sample, this clonotype turned up many times. The V gene is TRBV20-1, the J gene TRBJ1-1; D gene ambiguous. CDR1 and CDR2 from the germline V gene are DFQATT and SNEGSKA (reference sequence). Trimming cost V 5 bases and J 12 bases, with 19 bases left between them. The CDR3 loop spans 12 amino acids. The CDR3 loop is CSAPGPLDGTFF. The CDR3 region has the DNA TGCAGTGCTCCCGGGCCGCTTGATGGGACTTTCTTT.

This clonotype has a count of ten or more. The J gene is TRBJ2-1, the V gene TRBV7-2; 9 bases are shared with TRBD2. The V gene end was trimmed by 4 bases and the J gene end by 1 base; junction bases not matched to a gene: 2. The CDR3 totals 15 residues. Germline CDR1 SGHTA, CDR2 FQGNSA. This CDR3 reads CASSSTSGSYNEQFF. DNA for the CDR3: TGTGCCAGCAGCTCGACTAGCGGATCCTACAATGAGCAGTTCTTC.

This clonotype has ten or more counts. The gene calls are TRBV12-3 or TRBV12-4 and TRBJ1-6, with 7 bases fitting TRBD1. With V trimmed by 6 bases and J by 7 bases, 6 bases remained unmatched. This CDR3 has 14 amino acids. The CDR3 coding sequence is TGTGCCAGCAGCTCCGACAGGGTGAATTCACCCCTCCACTTT. It encodes CASSSDRVNSPLHF.

The table lists this clonotype with many counts. This chain connects TRBV3-1 to TRBJ1-5, with 8 bases fitting TRBD1. CDR3 length: 13 residues. Germline V gene data show CDR1 as LGHDT and CDR2 as YNNKEL (reference sequence). With V trimmed by 5 bases and J by 4 bases, 1 base remained unmatched. This chain's CDR3 is CASSRTGNQPQHF. The CDR3 region has the DNA TGTGCCAGCAGCAGGACAGGGAATCAGCCCCAGCATTTT.

This clonotype was picked up many times. V gene TRBV5-6 combines with J gene TRBJ2-6, with 8 bases lining up with TRBD1. J was trimmed by 0 bases and V by 2 bases; bases with no gene match: 4. Germline CDR1 is SGHDT and CDR2 is YYEEEE. The CDR3 is 17 residues long. CDR3 sequence reads: CASSFGTGFSGANVLTF. The DNA of the CDR3 is TGTGCCAGCAGCTTCGGGACAGGCTTCTCTGGGGCCAACGTCCTGACTTTC. Full variable domain (missing parts from reference TRBV5-6 and TRBJ2-6): DAGVTQSPTHLIKTRGQQVTLRCSPKSGHDTVSWYQQALGQGPQFIFQYYEEEERQRGNFPDRFSGHQFPNYSSELNVNALLLGDSALYLCASSFGTGFSGANVLTFGAGSRLTVL.

Points on this clonotype: A much larger clone lies one base from this, so it may be a read error. This CDR3 reads CASSDRRDMQYF. The DNA of the CDR3 is TGTGCCAGCAGTGATCGGAGGGATATGCAGTATTTT. This chain joins TRBV28 and TRBJ2-3; a weak D match, TRBD2 (6 bases). CDR1 is MDHEN, CDR2 SYDVKM, per germline. The CDR3 has 12 residues.

The chain recombines TRBV7-9 with TRBJ2-7; tentatively, D is TRBD1 (6 bases). V dropped 5 bases and J dropped 3 bases, with 11 bases sitting between them. The CDR3 consists of 13 residues. Germline V gene sequence: CDR1 SEHNR, CDR2 FQNEAQ (reference sequence). The CDR3 DNA sequence: TGTGCCAGCAGCCGGGACACCGTCTACGAGCAGTACTTC. Its protein is CASSRDTVYEQYF.